Shown below are 30 T cell receptor beta chains from a single sample sequenced in a study of identical twins. TCRdb redid the calling of the 5' RACE reads with MiXCR, one entry per CDR3 protein. The top ten hold around 0.3% of the sample, which has 1,800,000 or so distinct CDR3 sequences, roughly 35% seen once. Material for sequencing was cord blood. The receptors stem from a newborn girl in good health.

A few counts support this clonotype. This could be a read error, since a much larger clone is one nucleotide away. This rearrangement joins TRBV27 to TRBJ2-5; D gene uncertain. Germline CDR1 reads MNHEY; CDR2 reads SMNVEV (reference sequence). The CDR3 loop spans 12 amino acids. CDR3 protein: CAGSLTVKEQYF. CDR3 DNA sequence: TGTGCCGGCAGTTTAACGGTGAAGGAGCAGTACTTC.

This clonotype was observed many times. The CDR3 loop reads CASSLRQGLYEQYF. In nucleotides, the CDR3 is TGTGCCAGCAGTTTGCGGCAGGGACTCTACGAGCAGTACTTC. The gene calls are TRBV27 and TRBJ2-7, with a tentative D call TRBD2 (6 bases). The CDR3 is 14 amino acids. Trimming cost V 3 bases and J 3 bases, with 12 bases left between them. Germline lookup yields CDR1 MNHEY and CDR2 SMNVEV (reference sequence).

The chain carries TRBV20-1 and TRBJ2-7; TRBD1 aligns across 8 bases. CDR3 length equals 17 residues. Germline V gene data show CDR1 as DFQATT and CDR2 as SNEGSKA (reference sequence). The V gene end was trimmed by 1 base and the J gene end by 9 bases; junction bases not matched to a gene: 20. In nucleotides, the CDR3 is TGCAGTGCTAGAGCCCAGGGGGCCCTCCTCTCCTACAATGGGCAGTACTTC. Translated, it gives CSARAQGALLSYNGQYF.

V and J are TRBV20-1 and TRBJ2-3, with D uncertain. Trimming left V 7 bases short and J 0 bases short, with 11 bases between. This CDR3 region has 13 residues. Germline loops: CDR1 DFQATT, CDR2 SNEGSKA (reference sequence). The CDR3 sequence: CSVSGPSTDTQYF. CDR3 DNA sequence: TGCAGTGTCTCCGGGCCAAGCACAGATACGCAGTATTTT.

The chain joins TRBV18 to TRBJ2-3, with a tentative D call TRBD2 (6 bases). The CDR3 runs to 15 residues. Germline CDR1 is KGHSH and CDR2 is LQKENI. Trimming pared 6 bases from V and 8 bases from J, leaving 21 bases between. CDR3 nucleotides: TGTGCCAGCTCCGACATGGCGGGGCTCTCTGTTACGCAGTATTTT. Amino acid sequence: CASSDMAGLSVTQYF. Variable domain in full (rest from reference TRBV18 and TRBJ2-3): NAGVMQNPRHLVRRRGQEARLRCSPMKGHSHVYWYRQLPEEGLKFMVYLQKENIIDESGMPKERFSAEFPKEGPSILRIQQVVRGDSAAYFCASSDMAGLSVTQYFGPGTRLTVL.

The V gene is TRBV3-1, the J gene TRBJ1-1; 10 bases are a match to TRBD1. Trimming took 4 bases from V and 5 from J; bases not matched to a gene: 7. There are 15 residues in the CDR3. CDR1 LGHDT and CDR2 YNNKEL come from the germline V gene (reference sequence). CDR3 amino acids: CASSRGQGQSTEAFF. In nucleotides, the CDR3 is TGTGCCAGCAGCCGGGGACAGGGGCAGTCAACTGAAGCTTTCTTT.

V is TRBV6-5 and J is TRBJ1-1; D call uncertain. Germline CDR1 reads MNHEY; CDR2 reads SVGAGI. The ends were cut back, 0 bases at V and 2 bases at J, with 13 bases in the middle. The CDR3 covers 16 residues. The CDR3 DNA reads TGTGCCAGCAGTTACTCGTGGGAGGGCGGCAACACTGAAGCTTTCTTT. Amino acids: CASSYSWEGGNTEAFF.

As for this clonotype: The junction departs from the called germline gene at one end, perhaps through a read error. J is TRBJ2-1 and V is TRBV5-4, with 9 nucleotides matching TRBD2. In germline, CDR1 is SGHNT, CDR2 YYREEE (reference sequence). CDR3 length: 15 residues. The CDR3 bases are TGTGCCAGCGGCTTGACGGGACTAGCAACGGCTGAGCAGTTCTTC. Its protein product is CASGLTGLATAEQFF.

The genes are TRBV25-1 and TRBJ2-1, with D maybe TRBD1 (5 bases). Per the germline V gene, CDR1 is MGHDK and CDR2 is SYGVNS. Trimming stripped 7 bases from V and 7 bases from J, with 11 bases between. The CDR3 totals 12 residues. The CDR3 loop reads CASNQGMNEQFF. In nucleotides, the CDR3 is TGTGCCAGCAACCAGGGAATGAATGAGCAGTTCTTC.

The rearrangement uses TRBV13 and TRBJ2-3, with 11 bases lining up with TRBD1. This CDR3 is built from 14 residues. The V and J ends lost 3 bases and 5 bases, in that order; junction bases with no gene match: 1. Per germline, CDR1 PRHDT and CDR2 FYEKMQ (reference sequence). CDR3 sequence reads: CASSLGQGEDTQYF. The CDR3 nucleotides read TGTGCCAGCAGCTTGGGACAGGGGGAAGATACGCAGTATTTT.

This clonotype turned up a few times. The chain has TRBV2 and TRBJ2-4; the D gene is possibly TRBD2 (6 bases). The assigned J gene may be wrong: the sequence end matches TRBJ2-7 better. CDR3 length equals 14 residues. CDR1 is SNHLY, CDR2 FYNNEI, per germline. For the CDR3, the DNA is TGTGCCAGCAGTGAGGGACTGCCTATGTACGAGCAGTACTTC. Translation: CASSEGLPMYEQYF.

The genes are TRBV28 and TRBJ1-4, with TRBD1 matching 8 bases. The CDR3 has 17 amino acids. The germline V gene has CDR1 MDHEN and CDR2 SYDVKM. The V and J ends lost 3 bases and 0 bases, in that order; junction bases with no gene match: 6. CDR3 sequence: CASSLWTGSSTNEKLFF. CDR3 in DNA: TGTGCCAGCAGTTTGTGGACAGGGAGCTCAACTAATGAAAAACTGTTTTTT.

This clonotype occurred a few times. CDR3 region: CASSQASRAYEQYF. For the CDR3, the DNA is TGCGCCAGCAGCCAAGCCTCGCGGGCCTACGAGCAGTACTTC. This rearrangement joins TRBV4-1 to TRBJ2-7; TRBD2 might be the D (5 bases). The CDR3 extends over 14 amino acids. V was clipped by 1 base and J by 2 bases, with 9 bases between them. In germline, CDR1 is MGHRA, CDR2 YSYEKL.

Note on this clonotype: One base away lies a much larger clone, so this may be a sequencing read error. The rearrangement uses TRBV12-3 or TRBV12-4 and TRBJ2-7, with D unclear. The CDR3 is 15 amino acids. Trimming shortened V by 6 bases and J by 7 bases, and 22 bases separated the two germline ends. This CDR3 is CASRAGRSSYNEQYF. CDR3 nucleotide sequence: TGTGCCAGCAGAGCAGGACGGAGCTCCTACAATGAGCAGTACTTC.

This clonotype has only a few counts. V usage is TRBV6-6 and J usage is TRBJ2-1, with D possibly called TRBD1 or TRBD2 (5 bases each). The germline gives CDR1 MNHNY, CDR2 SVGAGI (reference sequence). Trimming cost V 2 bases and J 2 bases, with 7 bases left between them. The CDR3 consists of 14 residues. The CDR3 region has the DNA TGTGCCAGCAGTTACCGGGGCCCCTACAATGAGCAGTTCTTC. Protein product: CASSYRGPYNEQFF.

This clonotype was counted a few times. This chain joins TRBV3-1 and TRBJ1-1, with a tentative D call TRBD1 (6 bases). This CDR3 comprises 14 residues. Trimming left V 6 bases short and J 1 base short, with 12 bases between. The germline CDR1 and CDR2 sequences are LGHDT and YNNKEL (reference sequence). The DNA of the CDR3 is TGTGCCAGCAGGGTCGGACAGCGGAACACTGAAGCTTTCTTT. Translated: CASRVGQRNTEAFF.

This clonotype was observed a handful of times. The chain employs TRBV5-1 and TRBJ2-5; D not certain. Germline V gene lookup returns CDR1 SGHRS and CDR2 YFSETQ. Trimming took 2 bases from V and 2 from J, leaving 10 bases between them. The CDR3 extends over 14 amino acids. The CDR3 nucleotides read TGCGCCAGCAGCTTAAATAGCCCTCAAGAGACCCAGTACTTC. Translating gives CASSLNSPQETQYF.

The chain has TRBV6-2 or TRBV6-3 and TRBJ1-2; the D gene is possibly TRBD1 (5 bases). In germline, CDR1 is MNHEY, CDR2 SVGEGT. This CDR3 is 13 amino acids long. Trimming cost V 2 bases and J 3 bases, with 7 bases left between them. This CDR3 is CASSYETDYGYTF. CDR3 DNA sequence: TGTGCCAGCAGTTACGAGACAGACTATGGCTACACCTTC.

The chain has TRBV12-3 or TRBV12-4 and TRBJ2-3; either TRBD1 or TRBD2 may supply D (6 bases each). The CDR3 is made up of 13 amino acids. Trimming took off 10 bases at V and 4 bases at J, with 15 bases between the two ends. The CDR3 DNA is TGTGCCATCAGAGGGGGGAGAGCAGATACGCAGTATTTT. Translated: CAIRGGRADTQYF.

V usage is TRBV7-2 and J usage is TRBJ2-4; possibly TRBD1 or TRBD2 for D (5 bases each). The length of the CDR3 is 17 residues. Trimming removed 1 base at V and 0 bases at J, with 13 bases between. CDR1 SGHTA and CDR2 FQGNSA come from the germline V gene. CDR3: CASSLVGVPLAKNIQYF. For the CDR3, the DNA is TGTGCCAGCAGCTTAGTGGGGGTTCCACTAGCCAAAAACATTCAGTACTTC.

The chain employs TRBV4-1 and TRBJ1-2; weak D call: TRBD1 (5 bases). The CDR3 extends over 17 amino acids. Per the germline V gene, CDR1 is MGHRA and CDR2 is YSYEKL. V was clipped by 0 bases and J by 3 bases, with 17 bases between them. CDR3 sequence reads: CASSQETRRRGYYGYTF. The CDR3 nucleotides read TGCGCCAGCAGCCAAGAAACAAGACGCCGGGGGTACTATGGCTACACCTTC.

This clonotype appeared a few times. The chain combines TRBV3-1 with TRBJ2-4; the match to TRBD1 covers 8 bases. The CDR3 contains 16 residues. V dropped 4 bases and J dropped 0; count of bases not matched to a gene: 5. Germline lookup yields CDR1 LGHDT and CDR2 YNNKEL (reference sequence). CDR3 bases: TGTGCCAGCAGCCGATGGGACAGGCTAGCCAAAAACATTCAGTACTTC. Protein sequence: CASSRWDRLAKNIQYF. The complete variable domain, with remaining parts taken from reference TRBV3-1 and TRBJ2-4, reads DTAVSQTPKYLVTQMGNDKSIKCEQNLGHDTMYWYKQDSKKFLKIMFSYNNKELIINETVPNRFSPKSPDKAHLNLHINSLELGDSAVYFCASSRWDRLAKNIQYFGAGTRLSVL.

This clonotype was counted only a few times. This chain joins TRBV12-3 or TRBV12-4 and TRBJ1-2; 11 positions agree with TRBD1. Germline trimming cut 5 bases from V and 5 bases from J; bases unmatched to any gene: 16. The CDR3 totals 18 residues. CDR3 DNA: TGTGCCAGCAGTCCCGAGGGACAGGGGGTGGTCCTACGATATGGCTACACCTTC. Translated, it gives CASSPEGQGVVLRYGYTF.

This chain's CDR3 is CASSAIAGGPFNEQFF. The CDR3 DNA sequence: TGTGCCAGCAGCGCCATAGCGGGGGGCCCCTTCAATGAGCAGTTCTTC. The chain employs TRBV3-1 and TRBJ2-1; 10 bases fit TRBD2. V dropped 5 bases and J dropped 6; count of bases not matched to a gene: 10. Germline V gives CDR1 LGHDT, CDR2 YNNKEL (reference sequence). The CDR3 is 16 amino acids.

J is TRBJ2-7 and V is TRBV5-1; 8 bases fit TRBD2. Per germline, CDR1 SGHRS and CDR2 YFSETQ. The CDR3 consists of 16 residues. The J segment lost 7 bases and the V segment lost 0 bases, leaving 12 bases of the junction unmatched. As DNA, the CDR3 is TGCGCCAGCAGCTTGGTGGTAGGGACTAGAAACAATGAGCAGTACTTC. It specifies CASSLVVGTRNNEQYF.

The rearrangement links TRBV20-1 to TRBJ2-2; D gene unclear. Germline loops: CDR1 DFQATT, CDR2 SNEGSKA (reference sequence). Trimming pared 6 bases from V and 0 bases from J, leaving 14 bases between. The CDR3 length is 15 residues. CDR3 amino acids: CSAPSNTPNTGELFF. The DNA for the CDR3 is TGCAGTGCCCCGAGTAACACCCCGAACACCGGGGAGCTGTTTTTT.

The chain has TRBV7-3 and TRBJ2-4; the D gene could be TRBD1 or TRBD2 (5 bases each). The J call may be mistaken, given a closer DNA end match to TRBJ2-7. CDR1 is SGHTA and CDR2 is FQGTGA in the germline V gene. The CDR3 consists of 13 residues. CDR3 region: CASSAFGAAEQYF. The CDR3 DNA is TGTGCCAGCAGCGCCTTCGGGGCCGCCGAGCAGTACTTC.

The rearrangement links TRBV7-2 to TRBJ2-1; unclear D gene. Trimming cost V 8 bases and J 4 bases, with 12 bases left between them. CDR1 is SGHTA and CDR2 is FQGNSA in the germline V gene. The CDR3 has 13 amino acids. This CDR3 reads CASASPVYNEQFF. CDR3 sequence (DNA): TGTGCCAGCGCCAGTCCGGTATACAATGAGCAGTTCTTC.

The genes are TRBV12-3 or TRBV12-4 and TRBJ2-5; 15 nucleotides agree with TRBD2. Unmatched junction bases numbered 6, after V lost 5 bases and J lost 11 bases. The CDR3 loop spans 14 amino acids. CDR3 residues: CASSRTSGGGKQYF. In DNA form, the CDR3 reads TGTGCCAGCAGTAGGACTAGCGGGGGGGGTAAGCAGTACTTC.

To note about this clonotype: The junction shows a germline mismatch at one end, possibly a read error. V is TRBV28 and J is TRBJ2-1; a possible D gene is TRBD2 (5 bases). CDR3 length: 15 amino acids. Germline loops: CDR1 MDHEN, CDR2 SYDVKM. The CDR3 region is CAGSPGGGRFDEQFF. The CDR3 region has the DNA TGTGCCGGCAGCCCCGGCGGCGGGCGTTTCGATGAGCAGTTCTTC.